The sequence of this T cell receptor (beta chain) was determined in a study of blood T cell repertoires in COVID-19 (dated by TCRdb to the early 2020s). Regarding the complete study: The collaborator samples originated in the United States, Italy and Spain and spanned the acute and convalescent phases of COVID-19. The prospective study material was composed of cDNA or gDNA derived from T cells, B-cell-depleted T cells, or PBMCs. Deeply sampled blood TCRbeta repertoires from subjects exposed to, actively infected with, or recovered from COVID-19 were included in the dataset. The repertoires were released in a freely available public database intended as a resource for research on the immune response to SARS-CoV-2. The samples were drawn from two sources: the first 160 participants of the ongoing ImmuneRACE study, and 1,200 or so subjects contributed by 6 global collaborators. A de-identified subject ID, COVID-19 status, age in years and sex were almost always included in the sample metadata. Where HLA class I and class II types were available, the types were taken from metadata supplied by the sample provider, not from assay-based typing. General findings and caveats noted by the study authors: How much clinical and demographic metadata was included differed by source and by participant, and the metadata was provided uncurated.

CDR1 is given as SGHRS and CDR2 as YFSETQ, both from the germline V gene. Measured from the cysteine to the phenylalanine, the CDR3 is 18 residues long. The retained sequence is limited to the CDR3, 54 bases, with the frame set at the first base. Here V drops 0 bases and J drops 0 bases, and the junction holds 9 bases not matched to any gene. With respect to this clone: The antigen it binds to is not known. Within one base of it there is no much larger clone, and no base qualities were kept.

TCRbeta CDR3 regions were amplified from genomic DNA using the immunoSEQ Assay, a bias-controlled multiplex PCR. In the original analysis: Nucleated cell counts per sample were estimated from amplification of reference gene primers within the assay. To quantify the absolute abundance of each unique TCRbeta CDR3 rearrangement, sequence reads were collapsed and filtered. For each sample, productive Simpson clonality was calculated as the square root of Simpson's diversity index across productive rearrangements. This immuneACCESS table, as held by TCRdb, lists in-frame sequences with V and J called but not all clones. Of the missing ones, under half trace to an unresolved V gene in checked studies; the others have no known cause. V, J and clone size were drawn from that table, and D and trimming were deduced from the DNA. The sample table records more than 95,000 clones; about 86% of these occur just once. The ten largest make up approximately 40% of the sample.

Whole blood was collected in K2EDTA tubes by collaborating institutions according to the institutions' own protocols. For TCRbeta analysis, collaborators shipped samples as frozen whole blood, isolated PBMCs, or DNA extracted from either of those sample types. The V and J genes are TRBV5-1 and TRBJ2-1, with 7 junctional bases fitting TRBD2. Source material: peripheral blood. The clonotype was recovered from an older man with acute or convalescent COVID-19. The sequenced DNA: TGCGCCAGCAGCTTGGCTCTGATGGGACTATCCTCCTACAATGAGCAGTTCTTC. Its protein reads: CASSLALMGLSSYNEQFF.